The next 13 T cell receptor beta chains were all read from a single sample in a study of control samples from healthy donors and cancer patients. TCRdb keeps only in-frame clones here, not all; method: immunoSEQ multiplex PCR. The data show about 130,000 clones, 75% to 95% seen once. Input material: blood. Every receptor here comes from a man in his late teens or twenties in good health.

The rearrangement joins TRBV5-6 to TRBJ2-2; D gene uncertain. The V gene lost 4 bases and the J gene lost 3 bases, with 16 bases spanning the gap. Per germline, CDR1 SGHDT and CDR2 YYEEEE. CDR3 length: 16 residues. The CDR3 is CASSMLAGEDTGELFF. The CDR3 DNA is TGTGCCAGCAGCATGTTAGCCGGAGAGGACACCGGGGAGCTGTTTTTT.

The chain has TRBV15 and TRBJ2-1; weak D call: TRBD2 (7 bases). Germline V gene data show CDR1 as LNHNV and CDR2 as YYDKDF (reference sequence). The length of the CDR3 is 14 residues. Deletions cut 3 bases from V and 5 bases from J, with 11 bases between. The CDR3 DNA reads TGTGCCACCAGCAGTCGGGGGGCCGACAATGAGCAGTTCTTC. It translates to CATSSRGADNEQFF. The complete variable domain, with remaining parts taken from reference TRBV15 and TRBJ2-1, reads DAMVIQNPRYQVTQFGKPVTLSCSQTLNHNVMYWYQQKSSQAPKLLFHYYDKDFNNEADTPDNFQSRRPNTSFCFLDIRSPGLGDTAMYLCATSSRGADNEQFFGPGTRLTVL.

The V and J genes are TRBV5-1 and TRBJ1-2; weak D call: TRBD1 (6 bases). This CDR3 has 14 amino acids. V was clipped by 0 bases and J by 4 bases, with 10 bases between them. Germline loops: CDR1 SGHRS, CDR2 YFSETQ. The CDR3 DNA is TGCGCCAGCAGCTTGGACTTAGGGGGCTATGGCTACACCTTC. Translating gives CASSLDLGGYGYTF. The full variable domain, with the rest looked up from reference TRBV5-1 and TRBJ1-2, is KAGVTQTPRYLIKTRGQQVTLSCSPISGHRSVSWYQQTPGQGLQFLFEYFSETQRNKGNFPGRFSGRQFSNSRSEMNVSTLELGDSALYLCASSLDLGGYGYTFGSGTRLTVV.

The chain joins TRBV5-1 to TRBJ2-1, with 7 bases that match TRBD1. The V gene's germline CDR1 is SGHRS and CDR2 YFSETQ. There are 15 residues in the CDR3. The V and J ends lost 4 bases and 4 bases, in that order; junction bases with no gene match: 8. The CDR3 region has the DNA TGCGCCAGCAGCGTGGGGGACAGCTGGTACAATGAGCAGTTCTTC. This codes for CASSVGDSWYNEQFF. Full variable domain (outside the CDR3, taken from reference TRBV5-1 and TRBJ2-1): KAGVTQTPRYLIKTRGQQVTLSCSPISGHRSVSWYQQTPGQGLQFLFEYFSETQRNKGNFPGRFSGRQFSNSRSEMNVSTLELGDSALYLCASSVGDSWYNEQFFGPGTRLTVL.

The chain couples TRBV7-9 to TRBJ1-2; TRBD1 agrees at 12 bases. The V gene's germline CDR1 is SEHNR and CDR2 FQNEAQ (reference sequence). V gave up 4 bases and J gave up 8 bases; unmatched junction bases: 17. This CDR3 has 18 residues. CDR3 in DNA: TGTGCCAGCAGCTGGACCGGGACAGGGGGCGCTCCCTTTAGGGGCTACACCTTC. Amino acids: CASSWTGTGGAPFRGYTF.

This rearrangement joins TRBV15 to TRBJ2-7, with TRBD1 as a possible D gene (6 bases). Trimming stripped 3 bases from V and 5 bases from J, with 17 bases between. The CDR3 is 15 amino acids. Looked up from germline, CDR1 is LNHNV and CDR2 is YYDKDF (reference sequence). CDR3 sequence: CATSRGFLQGNEQYF. The CDR3 DNA follows: TGTGCCACCAGCAGGGGATTCTTACAGGGAAACGAGCAGTACTTC.

The CDR3 bases are TGTGCCAGCAGTTTATCAGGGGGGGCCTACAATGAGCAGTTCTTC. Its protein product is CASSLSGGAYNEQFF. The chain employs TRBV27 and TRBJ2-1; D possibly corresponds to TRBD2 (7 bases). Germline values: CDR1 MNHEY, CDR2 SMNVEV (reference sequence). This CDR3 has 15 residues. The V end was cut by 0 bases, the J end by 2 bases, with 8 bases between.

The rearrangement uses TRBV11-2 and TRBJ2-7; 7 positions agree with TRBD2. V was clipped by 2 bases and J by 4 bases; unmatched bases: 2. This CDR3 is 13 amino acids long. Germline V gives CDR1 SGHAT, CDR2 FQNNGV. CDR3 sequence (DNA): TGTGCCAGCAGCTTACAGCGGGGATACGAGCAGTACTTC. Residues: CASSLQRGYEQYF.

This chain links TRBV27 with TRBJ2-3, with 7 bases matching TRBD2. The CDR3 has 15 residues. Germline loops: CDR1 MNHEY, CDR2 SMNVEV (reference sequence). The V gene end was trimmed by 6 bases and the J gene end by 4 bases; junction bases not matched to a gene: 10. CDR3 loop: CASRDRLAGADTQYF. The CDR3, as DNA: TGTGCCAGCAGGGATAGACTAGCCGGGGCAGATACGCAGTATTTT.

CDR3 sequence (DNA): TGTGCCAGCAGCTTACAGGAAACCACTGAAGCTTTCTTT. Residues: CASSLQETTEAFF. The rearrangement joins TRBV11-2 to TRBJ1-1; unclear D gene. The V gene lost 2 bases and the J gene lost 4 bases, with 8 bases spanning the gap. Germline V lookup: CDR1 SGHAT, CDR2 FQNNGV. The CDR3 loop spans 13 amino acids.

CDR3 protein: CASSSGRDIYGYTF. The CDR3 nucleotides are TGTGCCAGCAGCTCCGGACGGGACATCTATGGCTACACCTTC. The chain uses TRBV28 and TRBJ1-2, with D possibly matching TRBD1 (6 bases). Germline values: CDR1 MDHEN, CDR2 SYDVKM. The CDR3 extends over 14 amino acids. The V end was cut by 6 bases, the J end by 4 bases, with 15 bases between.

The rearrangement uses TRBV4-1 and TRBJ1-1; D might be TRBD1 (6 bases). The CDR3 is 14 amino acids. Per germline, CDR1 MGHRA and CDR2 YSYEKL. The V end was cut by 6 bases, the J end by 1 base, with 12 bases between. CDR3 in DNA: TGCGCCAGCAGAAACAGGGCGCGGAACACTGAAGCTTTCTTT. As protein: CASRNRARNTEAFF.

This chain joins TRBV15 and TRBJ1-5; 11 bases agree with TRBD1. CDR3 length: 15 amino acids. With V trimmed by 3 bases and J by 7 bases, 5 bases remained unmatched. In germline, CDR1 is LNHNV, CDR2 YYDKDF (reference sequence). The CDR3 DNA reads as TGTGCCACCAGCAGGGACAGGGGGCTGGGGCAGCCCCAGCATTTT. Amino acids: CATSRDRGLGQPQHF.